Listed here are 23 T cell receptor beta chains from one sample, sequenced in a study of blood T cell repertoires in COVID-19. Profiling relied on immunoSEQ multiplex PCR, and the TCRdb table lists in-frame clones only, not all of them. The sample holds some 210,000 clones, 80% seen once. The specimen sequenced was PBMCs or T cells enriched from blood (not recorded which). The receptors shown here come from a man aged 25-45 years with acute COVID-19.

V gene TRBV11-3 combines with J gene TRBJ2-1; no reliable D call. Trimming took 1 base from V and 9 from J, leaving 10 bases between them. The length of the CDR3 is 13 residues. Germline V lookup: CDR1 SGHNT, CDR2 YENEEA. CDR3 residues: CASSLGLYGEQFF. The CDR3 region has the DNA TGTGCCAGCAGCTTAGGTCTCTATGGTGAGCAGTTCTTC.

The chain is built from TRBV19 and TRBJ2-7; D is perhaps TRBD1 (5 bases). Germline V lookup: CDR1 LNHDA, CDR2 SQIVND (reference sequence). V lost 8 bases and J 0 bases, leaving 14 bases between the germline ends. This CDR3 is built from 14 residues. The CDR3 DNA follows: TGTGCCAGTTCGACCCGGACATTCTCCTACGAGCAGTACTTC. Its translation is CASSTRTFSYEQYF.

This sequence joins TRBV18 and TRBJ2-5; 11 bases agree with TRBD2. Looked up from germline, CDR1 is KGHSH and CDR2 is LQKENI. This CDR3 contains 16 residues. The V gene end was trimmed by 3 bases and the J gene end by 5 bases; junction bases not matched to a gene: 8. As DNA, the CDR3 is TGTGCCAGCTCACCGTCACTAGCGGGGGAGATGGAGACCCAGTACTTC. Its translation: CASSPSLAGEMETQYF.

The chain combines TRBV9 with TRBJ1-1, with TRBD1 as a possible D gene (5 bases). With 0 bases removed from V and 5 bases from J, the gap between germline ends came to 11 bases. The CDR3 contains 14 residues. Germline-derived CDR1 and CDR2 are SGDLS and YYNGEE. CDR3 nucleotide sequence: TGTGCCAGCAGCGTAGCCAGGGCCGGAACTGAAGCTTTCTTT. Its translation: CASSVARAGTEAFF.

The chain joins TRBV3-1 (or the pseudogene TRBV3-2) to TRBJ1-1; maybe TRBD1 (5 bases). Trimming shortened V by 1 base and J by 3 bases, and 6 bases separated the two germline ends. Per germline, CDR1 LGHDT and CDR2 YNNKEL (reference sequence). CDR3 size: 13 residues. The CDR3 is CASSQVGDTEAFF. CDR3 bases: TGTGCCAGCAGCCAAGTAGGGGACACTGAAGCTTTCTTT.

This chain links TRBV30 with TRBJ1-5; D gene unclear. Trimming took 5 bases from V and 7 from J, leaving 18 bases between them. CDR1 is GTSNPN and CDR2 is SVGIG in the germline V gene (reference sequence). The CDR3 loop spans 14 amino acids. The CDR3 DNA is TGTGCCTGGTCCCCGACCCAAGGCGGCCAGCCCCAGCATTTT. Translating it yields CAWSPTQGGQPQHF. The full variable domain, completed using reference TRBV30 and TRBJ1-5, is SQTIHQWPATLVQPVGSPLSLECTVEGTSNPNLYWYRQAAGRGLQLLFYSVGIGQISSEVPQNLSASRPQDRQFILSSKKLLLSDSGFYLCAWSPTQGGQPQHFGDGTRLSIL.

This clone was counted a single time. This chain uses TRBV6-5 with TRBJ2-7; D gene ambiguous. With 8 bases removed from V and 3 bases from J, the gap between germline ends came to 14 bases. Germline V gene data show CDR1 as MNHEY and CDR2 as SVGAGI. The CDR3 covers 13 residues. The CDR3 is CASHPSLNYEQYF. The CDR3 DNA reads TGTGCCAGCCACCCGAGCCTTAACTACGAGCAGTACTTC.

This clone appeared once. The rearrangement links TRBV7-9 to TRBJ1-2, with a possible D match to TRBD1 (6 bases). CDR3 length: 13 residues. In germline, CDR1 is SEHNR, CDR2 FQNEAQ (reference sequence). The V end lost 2 bases, the J end lost 8 bases, and 12 bases lay between the germline ends. This CDR3 is CASSLTGRTGYTF. The CDR3 region has the DNA TGTGCCAGCAGCTTAACAGGGAGAACCGGCTACACCTTC.

This chain connects TRBV19 to TRBJ1-4; TRBD1 matches 7 bases. The CDR3 is 16 residues long. V was pared by 5 bases and J by 0 bases, with 6 bases of the junction left unmatched. Germline V gives CDR1 LNHDA, CDR2 SQIVND (reference sequence). The DNA of the CDR3 is TGTGCCAGTAGTGGGGGACAGACGCCAACTAATGAAAAACTGTTTTTT. This encodes CASSGGQTPTNEKLFF.

The chain carries TRBV7-2 and TRBJ1-4, with D unclear. The CDR3 length is 16 residues. The V end lost 6 bases, the J end lost 6 bases, and 20 bases lay between the germline ends. The V gene's germline CDR1 is SGHTA and CDR2 FQGNSA. DNA for the CDR3: TGTGCCAGCAGTTCAGAGAGAAGCCCAGAGGATGAAAAACTGTTTTTT. It specifies CASSSERSPEDEKLFF. Based on the CDR3 plus reference TRBV7-2 and TRBJ1-4, the full variable domain is GAGVSQSPSNKVTEKGKDVELRCDPISGHTALYWYRQSLGQGLEFLIYFQGNSAPDKSGLPSDRFSAERTGGSVSTLTIQRTQQEDSAVYLCASSSERSPEDEKLFFGSGTQLSVL.

V usage is TRBV4-1 and J usage is TRBJ1-4; possible D gene TRBD1, 6 bases. The V and J ends lost 3 bases and 5 bases respectively, with 7 bases between them. The CDR3 has 13 residues. The germline V gene has CDR1 MGHRA and CDR2 YSYEKL. CDR3: CASSHGGNEKLFF. As DNA, the CDR3 is TGCGCCAGCAGCCATGGGGGCAATGAAAAACTGTTTTTT.

The chain joins TRBV7-2 to TRBJ2-3; TRBD1 matches 7 bases. Trimming cost V 5 bases and J 1 base; bases outside gene matches: 12. This CDR3 contains 17 residues. Germline V gene lookup returns CDR1 SGHTA and CDR2 FQGNSA. CDR3 region: CASSPQVGQSRTDTQYF. DNA for the CDR3: TGTGCCAGCAGCCCTCAAGTGGGACAGAGCCGCACAGATACGCAGTATTTT.

V and J are TRBV27 and TRBJ1-5, with TRBD1 matching 8 bases. Losses at the gene ends were 9 bases for V and 4 bases for J; bases not matched to a gene: 8. Germline-derived CDR1 and CDR2 are MNHEY and SMNVEV (reference sequence). The CDR3 is 14 amino acids. CDR3 region: CASRGQGQNQPQHF. Here the CDR3 DNA reads TGTGCCAGTCGCGGACAGGGTCAAAATCAGCCCCAGCATTTT.

V gene TRBV29-1 combines with J gene TRBJ1-2; weak D call: TRBD1 (5 bases). V gave up 3 bases and J gave up 8 bases, with 13 bases separating them. The CDR3 length is 12 residues. Germline CDR1 is SQVTM and CDR2 is ANQGSEA. The CDR3 DNA reads TGCAGCGTTGACTCCAGGGTTGCGGGCTACACCTTC. Its translation: CSVDSRVAGYTF. Looking up the rest from reference TRBV29-1 and TRBJ1-2 gives the full variable domain: SAVISQKPSRDICQRGTSLTIQCQVDSQVTMMFWYRQQPGQSLTLIATANQGSEATYESGFVIDKFPISRPNLTFSTLTVSNMSPEDSSIYLCSVDSRVAGYTFGSGTRLTVV.

In regard to this clone: The junction and the germline gene differ at one end; a read error may be behind it. This chain uses TRBV7-2 with TRBJ2-1; D possibly corresponds to TRBD2 (5 bases). The CDR3 spans 13 residues. Looked up from germline, CDR1 is SGHTA and CDR2 is FQGNSA. CDR3 bases: TGTGCCAGCACCTTAATAGGAGGCAATGAGCAGTTCTTC. This translates into CASTLIGGNEQFF.

This clone was counted a few times. The chain links TRBV23-1 to TRBJ1-2, with D possibly TRBD1 on 6 matching bases. TRBV23-1 is annotated as an ORF whose role is uncertain. Trimming stripped 4 bases from V and 8 bases from J, with 23 bases between. CDR3 length equals 16 residues. This chain's CDR3 is CASSRPPVSGVGGYTF. The CDR3 region has the DNA TGCGCCAGCAGTCGCCCACCTGTTTCAGGGGTAGGAGGCTACACCTTC.

This chain uses TRBV7-9 with TRBJ1-6, with D possibly being TRBD1 (5 bases). The CDR3 length is 14 residues. Germline V gene sequence: CDR1 SEHNR, CDR2 FQNEAQ (reference sequence). Trimming shortened V by 5 bases and J by 7 bases, and 12 bases separated the two germline ends. The CDR3, as DNA: TGTGCCAGCAGCCCGGACAAGGGGAATTCACCCCTCCACTTT. This gives the protein CASSPDKGNSPLHF. Based on the CDR3 plus reference TRBV7-9 and TRBJ1-6, the full variable domain is DTGVSQNPRHKITKRGQNVTFRCDPISEHNRLYWYRQTLGQGPEFLTYFQNEAQLEKSRLLSDRFSAERPKGSFSTLEIQRTEQGDSAMYLCASSPDKGNSPLHFGNGTRLTVT.

This clone was detected only once. At the DNA level, this CDR3 is encoded by other sequences in the same sample as well. This chain links TRBV5-1 with TRBJ1-5; D perhaps matches TRBD1 (6 bases). V shed 4 bases and J shed 0 bases, with 11 bases lying between them. The germline CDR1 and CDR2 sequences are SGHRS and YFSETQ. This CDR3 is built from 15 residues. The CDR3 protein is CASSEDSYSNQPQHF. In nucleotides, the CDR3 is TGCGCCAGCAGCGAGGACAGTTATAGCAATCAGCCCCAGCATTTT.

V is TRBV2 and J is TRBJ1-1; D uncertain. The V end was cut by 3 bases, the J end by 10 bases, with 9 bases between. The CDR3 has 11 residues. CDR1 and CDR2 (germline): SNHLY, FYNNEI. The CDR3 DNA follows: TGTGCCAGCAGTGACTCCCCCGGAGCTTTCTTT. Residues: CASSDSPGAFF.

The chain employs TRBV7-7 and TRBJ2-2, with 15 positions matching TRBD2. From germline, CDR1 is SSHAT and CDR2 FNYEAQ (reference sequence). V dropped 8 bases and J dropped 3; count of bases not matched to a gene: 10. This CDR3 is 18 amino acids long. Here the CDR3 reads CASRAGTSGGSYTGELFF. CDR3 nucleotides: TGTGCCAGCCGTGCCGGGACTAGCGGGGGGTCTTACACCGGGGAGCTGTTTTTT. The whole variable domain, filled in from reference TRBV7-7 and TRBJ2-2, reads GAGVSQSPRYKVTKRGQDVTLRCDPISSHATLYWYQQALGQGPEFLTYFNYEAQPDKSGLPSDRFSAERPEGSISTLTIQRTEQRDSAMYRCASRAGTSGGSYTGELFFGEGSRLTVL.

The chain employs TRBV4-2 and TRBJ2-7; TRBD2 agrees at 9 bases. Germline V gives CDR1 LGHNA, CDR2 YNFKEQ. The CDR3 extends over 15 amino acids. Germline trimming cut 0 bases from V and 5 bases from J; bases unmatched to any gene: 5. CDR3 protein: CASSQDAGGPNEQYF. The CDR3 region has the DNA TGTGCCAGCAGCCAAGACGCGGGGGGGCCCAACGAGCAGTACTTC.

V and J are TRBV7-6 and TRBJ2-7, with 9 bases that match TRBD1. The V gene's germline CDR1 is SGHVS and CDR2 FNYEAQ. CDR3 length: 14 amino acids. Trimming removed 5 bases from V and 0 bases from J; junction bases left unmatched: 2. For the CDR3, the DNA is TGTGCCAGCAGCCCGGACAGGGGCTCCTACGAGCAGTACTTC. Its translation is CASSPDRGSYEQYF.

This clone has more than one count but fewer than ten. The V and J genes are TRBV29-1 and TRBJ2-2; tentatively, D is TRBD1 (6 bases). V lost 5 bases, J lost 6 bases, and 16 bases lay in between. Germline V gives CDR1 SQVTM, CDR2 ANQGSEA. This CDR3 spans 14 amino acids. CDR3 protein: CSVNSGATPGELFF. In DNA, the CDR3 is TGCAGCGTTAATTCAGGGGCTACGCCCGGGGAGCTGTTTTTT.